This record concerns one T cell receptor (beta chain) sequence. The authors made TCR beta cDNA libraries by 5'RACE template switching. This switching added a universal primer site and UMIs. With the 5' RACE reads reprocessed, TCRdb shows one record per CDR3 protein and no DNA. Recorded for this sample: 500,000 to 700,000 distinct CDR3 sequences. The CDR3 is 16 amino acids. This entry comes from a study of T cells expressing NK-cell markers. The sample taken for sequencing was blood T cells: a sorted CD56 or NKG2C T cell subset, CD4+ or CD8+ T cells, or bulk PBMC T cells (not recorded which). This TCR came from a man aged 18 to 35 in good health. J is TRBJ2-5 and V is TRBV12-3 or TRBV12-4; TCRdb proposes TRBD2, but this gene call is untestable without DNA. The CDR3 loop reads CASSLELASVGETQYF.